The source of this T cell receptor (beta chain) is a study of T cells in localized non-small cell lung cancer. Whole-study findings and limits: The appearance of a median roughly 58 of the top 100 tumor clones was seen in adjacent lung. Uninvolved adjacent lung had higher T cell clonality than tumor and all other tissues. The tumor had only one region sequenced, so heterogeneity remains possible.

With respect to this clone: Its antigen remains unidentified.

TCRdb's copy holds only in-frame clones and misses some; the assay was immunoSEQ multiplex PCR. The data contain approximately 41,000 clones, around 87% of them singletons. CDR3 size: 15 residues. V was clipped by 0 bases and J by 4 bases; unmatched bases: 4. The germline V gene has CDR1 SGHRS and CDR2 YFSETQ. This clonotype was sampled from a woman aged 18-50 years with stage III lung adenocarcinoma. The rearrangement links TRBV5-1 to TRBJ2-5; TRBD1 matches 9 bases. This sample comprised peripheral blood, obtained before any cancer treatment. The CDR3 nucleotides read TGCGCCAGCAGCTTGGGGACAGGGGAGACAGAGACCCAGTACTTC. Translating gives CASSLGTGETETQYF. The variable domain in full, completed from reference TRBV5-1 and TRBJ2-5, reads KAGVTQTPRYLIKTRGQQVTLSCSPISGHRSVSWYQQTPGQGLQFLFEYFSETQRNKGNFPGRFSGRQFSNSRSEMNVSTLELGDSALYLCASSLGTGETETQYFGPGTRLLVL.